This T cell receptor (beta chain) was sequenced in a study of molecular identifiers for immune sequencing clone quantification. Turning to the study itself: In replicates, RNA taken from roughly 20,000 or 100,000 naive CD8 cells was divided five ways, and four portions underwent sequencing. Study outcomes and limitations: Spike-in Jurkat TCR RNA from a single cell reportedly registered among about a million naive cells.

Using its own MiXCR run on the PCR reads, TCRdb lists one record per CDR3 protein. The data contain some 5,700 distinct CDR3 sequences, roughly 15% of them singletons. CDR1 and CDR2 from the germline V gene are MNHEY and SVGAGI. This CDR3 is 15 amino acids long. V shed 5 bases and J shed 7 bases, with 21 bases lying between them. This clonotype counts as medium-sized. Antigen unknown. Sorting isolated naive CD8 T cells as CD8+CD4-CCR7+CD45RA+ events. Specimen: naive CD8+ T cells from blood, with Jurkat cell RNA spiked in. Subset in this sample: FACS-sorted CD8+CD4-CCR7+CD45RA+ naive T cells. The chain combines TRBV6-5 with TRBJ2-7; tentative D call: TRBD1 (6 bases). The receptor was isolated from a human donor in good health. Some libraries in this study had Jurkat cell RNA spiked in. Here the CDR3 reads CASSPLQDRLWEQYF. The CDR3 nucleotides are TGTGCCAGCAGTCCCCTCCAGGACAGATTATGGGAGCAGTACTTC.